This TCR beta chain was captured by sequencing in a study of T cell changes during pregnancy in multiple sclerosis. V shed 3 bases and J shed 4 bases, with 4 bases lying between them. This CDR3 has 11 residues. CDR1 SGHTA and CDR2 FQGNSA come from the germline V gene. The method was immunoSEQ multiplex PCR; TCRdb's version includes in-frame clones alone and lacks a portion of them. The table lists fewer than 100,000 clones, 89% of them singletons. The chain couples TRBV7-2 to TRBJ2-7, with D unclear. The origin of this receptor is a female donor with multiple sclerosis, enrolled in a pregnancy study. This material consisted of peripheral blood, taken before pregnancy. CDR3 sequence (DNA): TGTGCCAGCAGCTTCCCGTACGAGCAGTACTTC. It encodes CASSFPYEQYF.